A selection of T cell receptor beta chains follows, all from one sample in a study of blood T cell repertoires in COVID-19. This table comes from immunoSEQ multiplex PCR, and its TCRdb copy is limited to in-frame clones, with some not included. The sample holds 350,000 to 450,000 clones, around 90% seen once. The specimen was peripheral blood. These receptors came from a man in his forties with acute or convalescent COVID-19. The CDR3 runs from the conserved cysteine through the conserved F or W. The D gene is left open where the match is weak.

-,TRBJ2-3,TRBV7-9,CASTPLGARLTDTQYF
-,TRBJ1-2,TRBV9,CASSVGPEHNYGYTF
-,TRBJ1-5,TRBV28,CASSSLRTDSNQPQHF
TRBD2,TRBJ2-1,TRBV6-5,CASSWVDSGTNEQFF
-,TRBJ1-3,TRBV5-1,CTSSLEGSDLSDTIYF
-,TRBJ1-6,TRBV6-5,CASSPGQRGSPLHF
TRBD2,TRBJ2-1,TRBV7-2,CASSPGLARNEQFF
TRBD1,TRBJ1-1,TRBV7-2,CASSPRGNRGATEAFF
TRBD1,TRBJ2-2,TRBV9,CASSDRQGLTGELFF
-,TRBJ1-1,TRBV5-1,CASSPFTGLERYEAFF
-,TRBJ1-3,TRBV18,CASSVSGAGAGNTIYF